This passage covers 12 T cell receptor beta chains from one sample sequenced in a study of cytomegalovirus exposure and HLA in healthy donors. The study ran its PCR with 60 Vbeta and 13 Jbeta primers. The assay was immunoSEQ multiplex PCR, and TCRdb's table has in-frame clones only and misses some. The data contain approximately 170,000 clones, 85% of them singletons. Source material: PBMCs. These receptors were obtained from a man aged 25-40 years in good health and CMV-seropositive.

CDR3 amino acids: CASSRTSGISYNEQFF. The CDR3 DNA sequence: TGTGCCAGCAGCCGTACTAGCGGGATCTCCTACAATGAGCAGTTCTTC. This chain joins TRBV7-9 and TRBJ2-1; TRBD2 agrees at 10 bases. Losses at the gene ends were 5 bases for V and 0 bases for J; bases not matched to a gene: 4. The germline V gene encodes CDR1 SEHNR and CDR2 FQNEAQ (reference sequence). The CDR3 loop spans 16 amino acids.

This clone was recorded only once. The V and J genes are TRBV5-1 and TRBJ2-2, with TRBD1 identical over 9 bases. CDR1 SGHRS and CDR2 YFSETQ come from the germline V gene. The V gene end was trimmed by 7 bases and the J gene end by 3 bases; junction bases not matched to a gene: 7. The CDR3 runs to 15 residues. The CDR3 nucleotides are TGCGCCAGCCAACCGACAGGGGGTGACACCGGGGAGCTGTTTTTT. It is translated as CASQPTGGDTGELFF.

The chain has TRBV18 and TRBJ1-5, with TRBD1 matching over 8 bases. Germline trimming cut 6 bases from V and 7 bases from J; bases unmatched to any gene: 5. CDR3 length equals 13 residues. CDR1 is KGHSH and CDR2 is LQKENI in the germline V gene. The CDR3 sequence is CASSRDRGQPQHF. The CDR3 DNA reads as TGTGCCAGCTCCCGCGACAGGGGCCAGCCCCAGCATTTT.

The CDR3 loop is CASQAGGSYNEQFF. DNA for the CDR3: TGTGCCAGCCAAGCGGGAGGTTCCTACAATGAGCAGTTCTTC. The chain has TRBV2 and TRBJ2-1; 9 nucleotides match TRBD2. This CDR3 region has 14 residues. Trimming at V came to 8 bases and at J to 1 base, leaving 3 bases not matched to a gene. The V gene's germline CDR1 is SNHLY and CDR2 FYNNEI.

The CDR3 nucleotides are TGTGCCAGCAGCTTAGTCGGGGGGGCTTACGGTGGCTACACCTTC. This codes for CASSLVGGAYGGYTF. The genes are TRBV7-9 and TRBJ1-2; the D gene is possibly TRBD1 (6 bases). V shed 1 base and J shed 7 bases, with 16 bases lying between them. Looked up from germline, CDR1 is SEHNR and CDR2 is FQNEAQ (reference sequence). CDR3 length equals 15 residues.

This chain connects TRBV2 to TRBJ2-3, with D perhaps matching TRBD1 (5 bases). The germline CDR1 and CDR2 sequences are SNHLY and FYNNEI. V was cut by 2 bases and J by 8 bases, with 11 bases left in between. This CDR3 is 13 amino acids long. This CDR3 reads CASSEIGAATQYF. Here the CDR3 DNA reads TGTGCCAGCAGTGAAATAGGGGCAGCTACGCAGTATTTT.

The chain has TRBV10-2 and TRBJ1-1, with TRBD1 identical over 7 bases. The V and J ends lost 6 bases and 2 bases, in that order; junction bases with no gene match: 3. The CDR3 has 13 residues. Germline V lookup: CDR1 WSHSY, CDR2 SAAADI. In DNA, the CDR3 is TGCGCCAGCAGGGACAGGCAAAACACTGAAGCTTTCTTT. Amino acids: CASRDRQNTEAFF.

As to this clone: A read error may account for a junction end that differs from germline. The rearrangement links TRBV7-3 to TRBJ2-2; TRBD1 matches 7 bases. Germline lookup yields CDR1 SGHTA and CDR2 FQGTGA. The CDR3 is 18 residues long. Here the CDR3 DNA reads TGTGCCAGCAGGTTAAATGGCGGCGGTAGGGGGCGTACCGGGGAGCTGTTTTTT. This codes for CASRLNGGGRGRTGELFF.

This clone appeared a few times. The V call is TRBV9, the J call TRBJ2-1, with no clear D. The CDR3 spans 12 residues. Looked up from germline, CDR1 is SGDLS and CDR2 is YYNGEE. Trimming removed 3 bases at V and 4 bases at J, with 5 bases between. The CDR3, as DNA: TGTGCCAGCAGCGCGGGTTACAATGAGCAGTTCTTC. Translated, it gives CASSAGYNEQFF.

The CDR3, as DNA: TGTGCCAGCAGCGTCCAGGATTACTCTGGGGCCAACGTCCTGACTTTC. Protein product: CASSVQDYSGANVLTF. The chain recombines TRBV5-4 with TRBJ2-6, with unresolved D. This CDR3 comprises 16 residues. V lost 4 bases and J lost 0, with 11 bases in between. The germline CDR1 and CDR2 sequences are SGHNT and YYREEE (reference sequence). The full variable domain, completed using reference TRBV5-4 and TRBJ2-6, is ETGVTQSPTHLIKTRGQQVTLRCSSQSGHNTVSWYQQALGQGPQFIFQYYREEENGRGNFPPRFSGLQFPNYSSELNVNALELDDSALYLCASSVQDYSGANVLTFGAGSRLTVL.

This chain joins TRBV30 and TRBJ1-1; D remains unclear. Trimming stripped 4 bases from V and 8 bases from J, with 11 bases between. This CDR3 region has 11 residues. Per germline, CDR1 GTSNPN and CDR2 SVGIG (reference sequence). The CDR3 loop is CAWTPLGEAFF. The CDR3, as DNA: TGTGCCTGGACCCCTCTCGGGGAAGCTTTCTTT.

The rearrangement joins TRBV27 to TRBJ1-1; D call uncertain. The CDR3 totals 15 residues. Trimming removed 2 bases at V and 1 base at J, with 11 bases between. Germline V gene data show CDR1 as MNHEY and CDR2 as SMNVEV (reference sequence). The CDR3 nucleotides are TGTGCCAGCAGTTTAAAAGGGAGACCGAACACTGAAGCTTTCTTT. Translation gives CASSLKGRPNTEAFF.